One sample yielded the 3 T cell receptor beta chains listed below, sequenced in a study of tumor and adjacent non-tumor tissue in lung cancer. No cell sorting was done before RNA was extracted from the tissue. TCRbeta libraries were built with three rounds of nested PCR, modified from ARM-PCR. A single record per CDR3 protein comes from TCRdb applying MiXCR to the multiplex PCR reads. This table holds under 140,000 distinct CDR3 sequences, nearly 85% found once. Material: lung tumor tissue. All receptors derive from a man aged 65 to 79 with non-small cell lung cancer.

The J gene is TRBJ2-5, the V gene TRBV20-1; TRBD1 matches 7 bases. This CDR3 is built from 16 residues. Germline lookup yields CDR1 DFQATT and CDR2 SNEGSKA (reference sequence). Trimming removed 6 bases from V and 1 base from J; junction bases left unmatched: 14. The CDR3, as DNA: TGCAGTGCCCCAGACTTGAACAGGGGTTCCCAAGAGACCCAGTACTTC. Its protein product is CSAPDLNRGSQETQYF.

The genes are TRBV11-2 and TRBJ2-2; D is uncertain. This CDR3 spans 15 amino acids. Germline CDR1 and CDR2: SGHAT and FQNNGV. V was clipped by 5 bases and J by 0 bases, with 10 bases between them. The CDR3 loop reads CASSPRVANTGELFF. The CDR3 region has the DNA TGTGCCAGCAGCCCCCGTGTCGCGAACACCGGGGAGCTGTTTTTT. Drawing the rest from reference TRBV11-2 and TRBJ2-2, the complete variable domain is EAGVAQSPRYKIIEKRQSVAFWCNPISGHATLYWYQQILGQGPKLLIQFQNNGVVDDSQLPKDRFSAERLKGVDSTLKIQPAKLEDSAVYLCASSPRVANTGELFFGEGSRLTVL.

The chain recombines TRBV6-1 with TRBJ1-2, with 7 bases lining up with TRBD1. CDR3 length: 13 residues. The germline gives CDR1 MNHNS, CDR2 SASEGT. The CDR3 nucleotides are TGTGACAGGAGTGAAGCCAGGGGGTTTGGTTACACCTTC. The encoded protein is CDRSEARGFGYTF.